This T cell receptor beta chain was found in a study of blood T cells in healthy people across ages. Study results and caveats: From one million sequenced T cells, diversity estimates were lower bounds. Nothing was known about donor CMV status, and this possibly confounded expanded clonotype changes.

Comments on this clonotype: Its antigen is as yet unknown.

Primed by a sample-barcoded 5' primer and a J-beta primer mix, a second PCR proceeded for about 6 to 11 cycles. TCRdb reprocessed the 5' RACE reads with MiXCR, giving one entry per CDR3 protein. The repertoire holds 850,000 or so distinct CDR3 sequences, with 25% to 30% as singletons. Donation came from healthy Caucasian individuals in Russia who were aged 6 to 90. Total RNA, at least 5.5 micrograms per sample, came from PBMCs. The germline V gene encodes CDR1 MDHEN and CDR2 SYDVKM. The CDR3 runs 12 residues. Between the trimmed V and J ends, which lost 10 bases and 7 bases, there was a span of 14 bases.

The clonotype comes from a woman of 80 years or more in good health. Source material: blood. The chain employs TRBV28 and TRBJ1-5; D gene uncertain. The CDR3 coding sequence is TGTGCCAACAGCCTACCCGGACAGCCCCAGCATTTT. This encodes CANSLPGQPQHF.